This T cell receptor (beta chain) comes out of a study of CD8 T cells in ankylosing spondylitis. Regarding the study as a whole: Those disease-linked clones were CD8+; they were also relatively rare in peripheral blood. Disease-linked clones reportedly concentrated significantly in matched ankylosing spondylitis synovial fluid. Apparently characteristic of ankylosing spondylitis blood was a TCR beta motif (about 8 highly homologous variants).

CDR1 and CDR2 from the germline V gene are SGHRS and YFSETQ. The CDR3 is 16 amino acids. The junction had 7 bases not matched to a gene; V was cut back by 1 base and J by 2 bases. From the 5' RACE reads, TCRdb called clonotypes with MiXCR, one entry per CDR3 protein. This sample has 700,000 to 850,000 distinct CDR3 sequences, with about an eighth found just once. This clonotype was counted only a few times. No antigen is known for it. The chain joins TRBV5-1 to TRBJ2-3; 7 nucleotides line up with TRBD1. Material: blood, either unsorted or a sorted T cell fraction (not recorded which). The sequence was collected from a male donor with ankylosing spondylitis. The CDR3 region has the DNA TGCGCCAGCAGCTTGTTACACAGGGGATACACAGATACGCAGTATTTT. This encodes CASSLLHRGYTDTQYF.